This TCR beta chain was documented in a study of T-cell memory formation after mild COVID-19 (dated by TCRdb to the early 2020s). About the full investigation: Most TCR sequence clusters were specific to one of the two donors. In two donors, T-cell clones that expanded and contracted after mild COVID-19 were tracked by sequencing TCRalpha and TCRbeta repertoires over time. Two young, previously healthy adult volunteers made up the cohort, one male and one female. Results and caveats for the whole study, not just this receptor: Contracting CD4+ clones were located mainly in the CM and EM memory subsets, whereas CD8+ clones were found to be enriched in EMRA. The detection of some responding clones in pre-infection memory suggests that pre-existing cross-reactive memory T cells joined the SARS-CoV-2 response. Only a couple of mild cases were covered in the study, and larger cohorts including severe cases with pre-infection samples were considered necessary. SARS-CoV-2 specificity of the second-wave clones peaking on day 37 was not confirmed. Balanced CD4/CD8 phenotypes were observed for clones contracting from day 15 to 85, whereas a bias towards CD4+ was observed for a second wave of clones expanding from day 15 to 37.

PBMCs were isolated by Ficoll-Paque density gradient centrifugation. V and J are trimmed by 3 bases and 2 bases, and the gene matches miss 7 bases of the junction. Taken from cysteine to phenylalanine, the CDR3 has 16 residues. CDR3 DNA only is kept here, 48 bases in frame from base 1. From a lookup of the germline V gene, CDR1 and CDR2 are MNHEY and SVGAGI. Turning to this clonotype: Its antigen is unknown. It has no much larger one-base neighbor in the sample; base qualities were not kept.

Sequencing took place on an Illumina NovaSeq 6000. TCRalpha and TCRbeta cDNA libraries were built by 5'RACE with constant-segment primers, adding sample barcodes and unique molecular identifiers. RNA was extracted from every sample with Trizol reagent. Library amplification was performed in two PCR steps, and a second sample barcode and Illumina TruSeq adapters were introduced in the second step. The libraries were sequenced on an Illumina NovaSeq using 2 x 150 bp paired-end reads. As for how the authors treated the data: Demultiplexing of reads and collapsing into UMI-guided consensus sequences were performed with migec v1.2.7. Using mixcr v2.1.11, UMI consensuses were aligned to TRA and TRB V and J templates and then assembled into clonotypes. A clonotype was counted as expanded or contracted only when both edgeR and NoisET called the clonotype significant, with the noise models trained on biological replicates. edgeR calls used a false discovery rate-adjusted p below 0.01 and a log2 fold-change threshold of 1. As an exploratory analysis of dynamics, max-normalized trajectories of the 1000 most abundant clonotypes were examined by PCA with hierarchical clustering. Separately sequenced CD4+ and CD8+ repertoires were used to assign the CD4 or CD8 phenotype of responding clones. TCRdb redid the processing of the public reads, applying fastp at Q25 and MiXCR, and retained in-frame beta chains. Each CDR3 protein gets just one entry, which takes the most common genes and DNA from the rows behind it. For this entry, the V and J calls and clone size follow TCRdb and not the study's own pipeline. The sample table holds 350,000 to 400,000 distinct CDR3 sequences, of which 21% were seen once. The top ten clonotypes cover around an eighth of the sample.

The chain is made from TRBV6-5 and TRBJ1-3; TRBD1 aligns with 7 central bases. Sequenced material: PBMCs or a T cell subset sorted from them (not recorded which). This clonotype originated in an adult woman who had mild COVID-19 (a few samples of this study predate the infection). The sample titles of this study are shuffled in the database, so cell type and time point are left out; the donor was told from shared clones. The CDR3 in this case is CASSYSATGAGNTIYF. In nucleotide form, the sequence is TGTGCCAGCAGTTATTCAGCTACAGGGGCTGGAAACACCATATATTTT.